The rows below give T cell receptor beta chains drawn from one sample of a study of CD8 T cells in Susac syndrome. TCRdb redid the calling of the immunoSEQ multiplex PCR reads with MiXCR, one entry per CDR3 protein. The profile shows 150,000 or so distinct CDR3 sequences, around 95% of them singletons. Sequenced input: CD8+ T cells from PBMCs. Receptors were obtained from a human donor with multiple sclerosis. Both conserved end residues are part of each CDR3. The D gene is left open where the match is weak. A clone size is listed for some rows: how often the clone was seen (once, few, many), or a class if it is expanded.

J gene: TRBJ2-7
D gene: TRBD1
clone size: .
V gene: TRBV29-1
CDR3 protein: CSVIRQGNEQYF
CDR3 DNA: TGCAGCGTTATCCGACAGGGCAACGAGCAGTACTTC

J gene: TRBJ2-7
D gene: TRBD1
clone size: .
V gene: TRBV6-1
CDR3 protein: CASSESLRTGTYEQYF
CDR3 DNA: TGTGCCAGCAGTGAATCGTTGCGGACAGGGACCTACGAGCAGTACTTC

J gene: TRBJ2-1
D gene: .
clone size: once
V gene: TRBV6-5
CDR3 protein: CASSYSQSSYNEQFF
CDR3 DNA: TGTGCCAGCAGTTACTCACAGAGCTCCTACAATGAGCAGTTCTTC

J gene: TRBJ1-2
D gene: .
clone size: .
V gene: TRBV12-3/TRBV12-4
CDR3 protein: CASSSTHGYTF
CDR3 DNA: TGTGCCAGCAGTTCTACCCATGGCTACACCTTC

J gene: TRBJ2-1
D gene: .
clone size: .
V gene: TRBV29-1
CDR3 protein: CSVEEGLSSYNEQFF
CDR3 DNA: TGCAGCGTTGAAGAAGGCTTGAGCTCCTACAATGAGCAGTTCTTC

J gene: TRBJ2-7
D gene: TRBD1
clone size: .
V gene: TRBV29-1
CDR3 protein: CSVELGVTGLDEQYF
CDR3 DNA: TGCAGCGTTGAATTGGGGGTGACAGGGTTGGACGAGCAGTACTTC

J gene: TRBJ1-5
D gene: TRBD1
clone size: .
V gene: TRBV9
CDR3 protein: CASSNTGGENQPQHF
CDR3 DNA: TGTGCCAGCAGTAATACAGGGGGAGAGAATCAGCCCCAGCATTTT

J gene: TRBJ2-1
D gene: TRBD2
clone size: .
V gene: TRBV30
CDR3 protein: CAWSLADNEQFF
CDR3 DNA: TGTGCCTGGAGTCTAGCGGACAATGAGCAGTTCTTC

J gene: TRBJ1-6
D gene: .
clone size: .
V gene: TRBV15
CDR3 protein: CATSRDKQGPHSPLHF
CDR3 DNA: TGTGCCACCAGCAGAGATAAACAGGGACCCCATTCACCCCTCCACTTT

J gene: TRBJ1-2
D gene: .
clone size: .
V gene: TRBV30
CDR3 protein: CAWSVWQEYNYGYTF
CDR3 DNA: TGTGCCTGGAGTGTATGGCAGGAGTATAACTATGGCTACACCTTC

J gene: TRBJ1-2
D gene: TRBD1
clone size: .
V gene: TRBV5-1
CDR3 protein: CASRPTTGGGYTF
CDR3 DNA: TGCGCCAGCAGACCGACGACAGGGGGTGGCTACACCTTC

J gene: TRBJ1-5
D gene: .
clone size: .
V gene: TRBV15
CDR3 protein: CATSRVQGSQPQHF
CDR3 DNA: TGTGCCACCAGCAGAGTGCAGGGTTCTCAGCCCCAGCATTTT

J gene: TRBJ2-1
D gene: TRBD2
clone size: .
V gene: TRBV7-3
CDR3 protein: CASSPKRGGLDEQFF
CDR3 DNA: TGTGCCAGCAGCCCTAAGCGGGGGGGTCTGGATGAGCAGTTCTTC

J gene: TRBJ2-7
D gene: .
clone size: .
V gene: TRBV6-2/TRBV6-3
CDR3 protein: CASSLMPGQENF
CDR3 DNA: TGTGCCAGCAGCCTAATGCCGGGACAAGAGAACTTC

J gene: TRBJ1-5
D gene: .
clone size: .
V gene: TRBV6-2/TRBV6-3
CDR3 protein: CATLPIGPGGSQHF
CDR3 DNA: TGTGCCACCCTGCCGATAGGCCCGGGAGGGAGCCAGCATTTT

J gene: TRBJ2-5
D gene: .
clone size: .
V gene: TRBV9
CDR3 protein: CASSVWDGETQYF
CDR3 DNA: TGTGCCAGCAGCGTATGGGACGGAGAGACCCAGTACTTC

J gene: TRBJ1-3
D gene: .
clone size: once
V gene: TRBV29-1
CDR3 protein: CSGRIGGNTIYF
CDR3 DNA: TGCAGCGGACGAATCGGGGGTAACACCATATATTTT

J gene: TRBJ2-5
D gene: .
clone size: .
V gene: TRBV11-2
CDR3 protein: CASSLVSGQAQETQYF
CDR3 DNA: TGTGCCAGCAGCTTAGTGTCCGGGCAGGCACAAGAGACCCAGTACTTC

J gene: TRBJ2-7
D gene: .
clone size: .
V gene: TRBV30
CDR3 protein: CAWSVDGEQYF
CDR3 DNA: TGTGCCTGGAGTGTGGACGGGGAGCAGTACTTC

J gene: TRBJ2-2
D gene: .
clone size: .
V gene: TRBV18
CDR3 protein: CASSEEPNTGELFF
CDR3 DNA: TGTGCCAGCTCAGAAGAACCGAACACCGGGGAGCTGTTTTTT

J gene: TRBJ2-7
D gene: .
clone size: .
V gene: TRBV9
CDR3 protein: CASSPEGVAISYEQYF
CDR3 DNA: TGTGCCAGCAGCCCCGAGGGGGTGGCCATCTCCTACGAGCAGTACTTC

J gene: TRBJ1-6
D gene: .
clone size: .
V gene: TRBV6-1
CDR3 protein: CASRPAGVRNSPLHF
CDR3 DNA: TGTGCCAGCAGACCCGCAGGGGTGAGGAATTCACCCCTCCACTTT

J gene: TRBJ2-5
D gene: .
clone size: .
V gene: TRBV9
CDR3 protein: CASSGWGETQYF
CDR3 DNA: TGTGCCAGCAGCGGATGGGGCGAGACCCAGTACTTC

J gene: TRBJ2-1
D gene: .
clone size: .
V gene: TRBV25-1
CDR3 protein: CASSDSHEQFF
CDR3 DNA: TGTGCCAGCAGTGATTCCCATGAGCAGTTCTTC

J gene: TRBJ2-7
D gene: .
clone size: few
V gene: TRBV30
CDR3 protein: CAWSPGYEQYF
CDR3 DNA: TGTGCCTGGAGCCCAGGGTACGAGCAGTACTTC

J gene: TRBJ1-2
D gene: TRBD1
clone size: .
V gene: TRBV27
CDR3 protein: CASGDRYSGYTF
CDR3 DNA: TGTGCCAGCGGGGACAGGTACAGTGGCTACACCTTC

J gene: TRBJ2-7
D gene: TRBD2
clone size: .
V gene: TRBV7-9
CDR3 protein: CASSHLAGVYSYEQYF
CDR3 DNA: TGTGCCAGCAGCCACCTGGCGGGGGTCTACTCCTACGAGCAGTACTTC

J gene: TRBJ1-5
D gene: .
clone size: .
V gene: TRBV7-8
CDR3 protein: CASSLARTGINQPQHF
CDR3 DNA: TGTGCCAGCAGCTTAGCGCGAACAGGGATAAATCAGCCCCAGCATTTT

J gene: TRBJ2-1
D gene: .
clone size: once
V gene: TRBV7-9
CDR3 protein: CAGSPSEGPSYNEQFF
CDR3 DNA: TGTGCCGGCAGCCCGAGTGAGGGGCCCTCCTACAATGAGCAGTTCTTC

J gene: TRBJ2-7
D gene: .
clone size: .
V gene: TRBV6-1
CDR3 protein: CASSPAGQSRTYEQYF
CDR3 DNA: TGTGCCAGCAGTCCAGCCGGACAGAGTCGAACCTACGAGCAGTACTTC